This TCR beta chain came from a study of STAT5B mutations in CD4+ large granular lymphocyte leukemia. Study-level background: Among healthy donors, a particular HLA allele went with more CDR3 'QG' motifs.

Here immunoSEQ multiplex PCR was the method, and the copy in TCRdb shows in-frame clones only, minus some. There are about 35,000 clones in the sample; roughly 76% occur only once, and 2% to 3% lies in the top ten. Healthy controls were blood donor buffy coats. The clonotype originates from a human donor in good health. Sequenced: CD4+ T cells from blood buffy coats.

The CDR3 region has the DNA TGTGCCACCAGCAGAGGCTACTCCTCAACTAATGAAAAACTGTTTTTT. Translation: CATSRGYSSTNEKLFF. The V call is TRBV15, the J call TRBJ1-4; D gene ambiguous. CDR1 and CDR2 (germline): LNHNV, YYDKDF (reference sequence). The germline V and J ends were trimmed by 1 base and 0 bases, with 9 bases remaining between them. There are 16 residues in the CDR3. Drawing the rest from reference TRBV15 and TRBJ1-4, the complete variable domain is DAMVIQNPRYQVTQFGKPVTLSCSQTLNHNVMYWYQQKSSQAPKLLFHYYDKDFNNEADTPDNFQSRRPNTSFCFLDIRSPGLGDTAMYLCATSRGYSSTNEKLFFGSGTQLSVL.